This TCR beta chain is from a study of cytomegalovirus exposure and HLA in healthy donors. Broader study findings: Associated with cytomegalovirus, according to the listing, were around 160 TCR beta chains. A later analysis reportedly found that, within productive TCRs, an Asian-associated ancestry cluster had fewer N-insertions than the mean observed across the roughly 610 donors.

Per germline, CDR1 SGHDT and CDR2 YYEEEE. The CDR3 loop spans 13 amino acids. V was pared by 7 bases and J by 5 bases, with 15 bases between. Primers for the PCR totalled 60 Vbeta and 13 Jbeta. Original processing notes: Later reanalysis found approximately 80 million unique TCR beta chains, approximately 11 million of them shared. This table comes from immunoSEQ multiplex PCR, and its TCRdb copy is limited to in-frame clones, with some not included. V and J calls and clone size are copied from that table; D and trimming were computed from the DNA. The table lists 100,000 to 150,000 clones, approximately 80% of them singletons. To note about this clone: Its antigen is still unknown.

Material: PBMCs. The clonotype originates from a woman aged 40 to 50 in good health and CMV-seropositive. The chain uses TRBV5-6 and TRBJ1-1; D may be TRBD1 (5 bases). In nucleotides, the CDR3 is TGTGCCAGCTTCAAGCAGGGTGGGACTGAAGCTTTCTTT. Translating it yields CASFKQGGTEAFF.